A single sample is the source of the 28 T cell receptor beta chains below, sequenced in a study of blood T cell repertoires in COVID-19. Sequencing was performed with immunoSEQ multiplex PCR; in TCRdb, only in-frame clones are kept and a portion is missing. This sample carries approximately 220,000 clones, around nine tenths of them seen once, and the ten largest clones take around 0.72%. The sequencing sample was made of peripheral blood. The receptor set was obtained from a man aged 40-55 years with acute or convalescent COVID-19.

The CDR3: CARRGGARGTDTQYF. The CDR3 nucleotides are TGTGCCCGTCGGGGGGGGGCCAGGGGGACAGATACGCAGTATTTT. The chain has TRBV19 and TRBJ2-3, with D perhaps matching TRBD2 (8 bases). The V end lost 11 bases, the J end lost 3 bases, and 21 bases lay between the germline ends. This CDR3 region has 15 residues. CDR1 and CDR2 (germline): LNHDA, SQIVND (reference sequence).

The chain combines TRBV5-1 with TRBJ2-7; TRBD2 might be the D (6 bases). There are 13 residues in the CDR3. Germline V gene sequence: CDR1 SGHRS, CDR2 YFSETQ. V dropped 4 bases and J dropped 6 bases, with 14 bases sitting between them. CDR3 nucleotide sequence: TGCGCCAGCAGCCCGACTAGTTGGGGCGAGCAGTACTTC. Its translation is CASSPTSWGEQYF.

This rearrangement joins TRBV4-2 to TRBJ1-1, with 8 bases identical to TRBD1. Germline lookup yields CDR1 LGHNA and CDR2 YNFKEQ. V lost 4 bases to trimming and J lost 8 bases; unmatched junction nucleotides: 15. The CDR3 loop spans 16 amino acids. DNA of the CDR3: TGTGCCAGCAGCCCAGGGACAGGACCTATGTCTCGAGAAGCTTTCTTT. It is translated as CASSPGTGPMSREAFF.

The chain carries TRBV4-1 and TRBJ1-5; D gene unclear. CDR3 length: 13 residues. The germline V gene has CDR1 MGHRA and CDR2 YSYEKL. V was shortened by 0 bases and J by 9 bases, with 9 bases between the two germline ends. Here the CDR3 reads CASSQDTGWPQHF. CDR3 coding DNA: TGCGCCAGCAGCCAAGATACGGGTTGGCCCCAGCATTTT.

The chain links TRBV4-1 to TRBJ1-1, with D uncertain. The CDR3 contains 17 residues. V was cut by 1 base and J by 1 base, with 16 bases left in between. The germline V gene encodes CDR1 MGHRA and CDR2 YSYEKL. CDR3 coding DNA: TGCGCCAGCAGCCAAGGAGGTACCGGCAGTCGGAACACTGAAGCTTTCTTT. This codes for CASSQGGTGSRNTEAFF.

The rearrangement links TRBV7-2 to TRBJ2-2; the D is unclear. The CDR3 sequence is 12 residues long. Trimming took off 3 bases at V and 6 bases at J, with 5 bases between the two ends. CDR1 and CDR2 from the germline V gene are SGHTA and FQGNSA. The CDR3 DNA follows: TGTGCCAGCAGCTTCGAGGCCGGGGAGCTGTTTTTT. Protein: CASSFEAGELFF.

The chain is built from TRBV19 and TRBJ2-1; TRBD2 agrees at 11 bases. From germline, CDR1 is LNHDA and CDR2 SQIVND (reference sequence). The CDR3 loop spans 14 amino acids. V gave up 6 bases and J gave up 4 bases; unmatched junction bases: 2. The CDR3 sequence is CASRLAGEYNEQFF. In DNA form, the CDR3 reads TGTGCCAGTAGACTAGCGGGAGAGTACAATGAGCAGTTCTTC.

The table lists this clone with a count of one. The gene calls are TRBV11-2 and TRBJ2-3, with 9 bases lining up with TRBD1. V lost 4 bases to trimming and J lost 2 bases; unmatched junction nucleotides: 4. There are 15 residues in the CDR3. Germline lookup yields CDR1 SGHAT and CDR2 FQNNGV. DNA of the CDR3: TGTGCCAGCAGCTCGGACAGGGGTCACACAGATACGCAGTATTTT. It is translated as CASSSDRGHTDTQYF. Full variable domain (missing parts from reference TRBV11-2 and TRBJ2-3): EAGVAQSPRYKIIEKRQSVAFWCNPISGHATLYWYQQILGQGPKLLIQFQNNGVVDDSQLPKDRFSAERLKGVDSTLKIQPAKLEDSAVYLCASSSDRGHTDTQYFGPGTRLTVL.

In its sample, this clone was seen once. V gene TRBV24-1 combines with J gene TRBJ2-3, with D perhaps matching TRBD1 (6 bases). CDR1 KGHDR and CDR2 SFDVKD come from the germline V gene. The CDR3 is made up of 13 amino acids. V was trimmed by 5 bases and J by 5 bases, leaving 10 bases between them. CDR3 amino acids: CATSGEGEDTQYF. CDR3 DNA sequence: TGTGCCACCAGTGGCGAGGGGGAAGATACGCAGTATTTT.

The chain couples TRBV18 to TRBJ2-2; 9 bases line up with TRBD1. V lost 6 bases and J lost 1; bases outside the gene matches: 3. Germline values: CDR1 KGHSH, CDR2 LQKENI. The CDR3 is 15 residues long. The CDR3 loop is CASSQGQGNTGELFF. The CDR3 nucleotides read TGTGCCAGCTCTCAGGGACAGGGGAACACCGGGGAGCTGTTTTTT. Based on the CDR3 plus reference TRBV18 and TRBJ2-2, the full variable domain is NAGVMQNPRHLVRRRGQEARLRCSPMKGHSHVYWYRQLPEEGLKFMVYLQKENIIDESGMPKERFSAEFPKEGPSILRIQQVVRGDSAAYFCASSQGQGNTGELFFGEGSRLTVL.

The chain couples TRBV6-5 to TRBJ2-5; 7 bases agree with TRBD1. The CDR3 is made up of 13 amino acids. Germline values: CDR1 MNHEY, CDR2 SVGAGI. J gave up 14 bases and V 6 bases, and 15 bases lay outside the gene matches. The CDR3 DNA reads TGTGCCAGCAGCCGGACAGGACCGAGAGACCCCTACTTC. It translates to CASSRTGPRDPYF.

The chain combines TRBV10-3 with TRBJ2-1, with D tentatively TRBD2 (6 bases). Germline V gene sequence: CDR1 ENHRY, CDR2 SYGVKD. Trimming left V 6 bases short and J 7 bases short, with 22 bases between. This CDR3 region has 16 residues. Here the CDR3 reads CAIRGDSSLVGNEQFF. CDR3 sequence (DNA): TGTGCCATCAGAGGGGACTCGTCGCTTGTTGGAAATGAGCAGTTCTTC.

The chain couples TRBV19 to TRBJ2-3, with 8 positions matching TRBD1. V shed 4 bases and J 3 bases; nucleotides not matched to a gene: 0. The CDR3 covers 13 residues. Germline values: CDR1 LNHDA, CDR2 SQIVND (reference sequence). Written as DNA, the CDR3 is TGTGCCAGTAGTAACAGGGGGACAGATACGCAGTATTTT. Translating gives CASSNRGTDTQYF.

The V and J genes are TRBV4-2 and TRBJ2-1; TRBD2 matches 8 bases. With 1 base clipped from V and 6 bases from J, the junction kept 11 bases outside the gene matches. Germline loops: CDR1 LGHNA, CDR2 YNFKEQ. CDR3 length: 17 amino acids. CDR3: CASSQGPRAGESNEQFF. DNA of the CDR3: TGTGCCAGCAGCCAAGGGCCGAGAGCGGGAGAATCCAATGAGCAGTTCTTC.

V is TRBV6-5 and J is TRBJ2-7; 8 bases are a match to TRBD1. Germline CDR1 reads MNHEY; CDR2 reads SVGAGI. With V trimmed by 5 bases and J by 3 bases, 9 bases remained unmatched. The CDR3 has 15 residues. The CDR3 sequence: CASSLRQTGVYEQYF. Written as DNA, the CDR3 is TGTGCCAGCAGTCTGCGACAGACAGGGGTCTACGAGCAGTACTTC.

The chain employs TRBV19 and TRBJ1-2; D gene unclear. The CDR3 has 15 residues. Germline V gives CDR1 LNHDA, CDR2 SQIVND (reference sequence). V was clipped by 0 bases and J by 4 bases, with 12 bases between them. CDR3 protein: CASSIDLQSVYGYTF. The CDR3 region has the DNA TGTGCCAGTAGTATAGATCTTCAGAGCGTCTATGGCTACACCTTC.

The chain employs TRBV15 and TRBJ1-5; D not resolved. Trimming shortened V by 1 base and J by 2 bases, and 9 bases separated the two germline ends. The CDR3 contains 15 residues. CDR1 is LNHNV, CDR2 YYDKDF, per germline (reference sequence). CDR3 amino acids: CATSRGGSGNQPQHF. CDR3 nucleotides: TGTGCCACCAGCAGAGGAGGATCGGGCAATCAGCCCCAGCATTTT.

This chain uses TRBV5-1 with TRBJ2-3, with 10 bases lining up with TRBD2. This CDR3 is built from 18 residues. Germline lookup yields CDR1 SGHRS and CDR2 YFSETQ. The junction had 9 bases not matched to a gene; V was cut back by 1 base and J by 1 base. The CDR3: CASSLIPPTSGGTDTQYF. In nucleotides, the CDR3 is TGCGCCAGCAGCTTGATTCCCCCCACTAGCGGGGGCACAGATACGCAGTATTTT. Supplemented by reference TRBV5-1 and TRBJ2-3, the full variable domain reads KAGVTQTPRYLIKTRGQQVTLSCSPISGHRSVSWYQQTPGQGLQFLFEYFSETQRNKGNFPGRFSGRQFSNSRSEMNVSTLELGDSALYLCASSLIPPTSGGTDTQYFGPGTRLTVL.

The J gene is TRBJ1-1, the V gene TRBV19, with TRBD1 identical over 9 bases. V lost 5 bases, J lost 5 bases, and 6 bases stayed unmatched. From germline, CDR1 is LNHDA and CDR2 SQIVND (reference sequence). This CDR3 is built from 14 residues. In DNA, the CDR3 is TGTGCCAGTAGTTCCGGGACAGGGCCGACTGAAGCTTTCTTT. Encoded protein: CASSSGTGPTEAFF.

This chain joins TRBV2 and TRBJ1-1; D remains ambiguous. V lost 0 bases and J 5 bases, leaving 7 bases between the germline ends. The CDR3 runs 13 residues. CDR1 and CDR2 from the germline V gene are SNHLY and FYNNEI. CDR3 region: CASSEARGTEAFF. Here the CDR3 DNA reads TGTGCCAGCAGTGAAGCGAGAGGAACTGAAGCTTTCTTT.

V gene TRBV28 combines with J gene TRBJ2-1, with D possibly being TRBD1 (5 bases). The CDR3 covers 15 residues. The V gene lost 6 bases and the J gene lost 2 bases, with 14 bases spanning the gap. The germline CDR1 and CDR2 sequences are MDHEN and SYDVKM. In DNA, the CDR3 is TGTGCCAGCAGACAGATAGACAGAACCTACAATGAGCAGTTCTTC. This codes for CASRQIDRTYNEQFF.

The chain recombines TRBV11-2 with TRBJ2-7; D gene unclear. Germline V gene data show CDR1 as SGHAT and CDR2 as FQNNGV. V was shortened by 5 bases and J by 0 bases, with 5 bases between the two germline ends. This CDR3 is built from 12 residues. The DNA for the CDR3 is TGTGCCAGCAGCGAGAGCTCCTACGAGCAGTACTTC. Protein product: CASSESSYEQYF.

This clone appeared a single time. J is TRBJ2-2 and V is TRBV2; no clear D. The CDR3 contains 19 residues. From germline, CDR1 is SNHLY and CDR2 FYNNEI. V was trimmed by 2 bases and J by 0 bases, leaving 19 bases between them. DNA for the CDR3: TGTGCCAGCAGTGAACTGGTAGCCTCTATCCACTCGAACACCGGGGAGCTGTTTTTT. Residues: CASSELVASIHSNTGELFF.

The genes are TRBV5-1 and TRBJ2-2, with D maybe TRBD1 (5 bases). With 2 bases removed from V and 2 bases from J, the gap between germline ends came to 10 bases. From germline, CDR1 is SGHRS and CDR2 YFSETQ. CDR3 length: 15 residues. CDR3 bases: TGCGCCAGCAGCTTAGGGGCATATAACACCGGGGAGCTGTTTTTT. This encodes CASSLGAYNTGELFF.

The chain couples TRBV6-2 or TRBV6-3 to TRBJ2-7; 9 nucleotides agree with TRBD1. V lost 5 bases, J lost 4 bases, and 0 bases stayed unmatched. CDR1 MNHEY and CDR2 SVGEGT come from the germline V gene. CDR3 length: 12 amino acids. The CDR3 reads CASSDRGYEQYF. CDR3 coding DNA: TGTGCCAGCAGTGACAGGGGGTACGAGCAGTACTTC.

The genes are TRBV6-5 and TRBJ1-6; tentatively, D is TRBD1 (6 bases). CDR1 is MNHEY, CDR2 SVGAGI, per germline. V lost 6 bases, J lost 6 bases, and 12 bases lay in between. The CDR3 has 14 residues. The CDR3 bases are TGTGCCAGCAGAACTGGACAGCGTAATTCACCCCTCCACTTT. This codes for CASRTGQRNSPLHF.

In this sample, this clone turned up a few times. The chain carries TRBV24-1 and TRBJ1-4; 8 nucleotides align to TRBD1. V dropped 0 bases and J dropped 8; count of bases not matched to a gene: 7. The CDR3 runs 16 residues. CDR1 and CDR2 from the germline V gene are KGHDR and SFDVKD. The CDR3 region has the DNA TGTGCCACCAGTGATTTGCGTACAGGGGGAGGAGAAAAACTGTTTTTT. As protein: CATSDLRTGGGEKLFF.

The chain couples TRBV5-4 to TRBJ2-7; possibly TRBD2 for D (6 bases). Germline V gene sequence: CDR1 SGHNT, CDR2 YYREEE (reference sequence). This CDR3 contains 15 residues. Trimming removed 0 bases at V and 5 bases at J, with 15 bases between. The CDR3 reads CASSLAPRGLDEQYF. CDR3 nucleotide sequence: TGTGCCAGCAGCTTGGCTCCCCGGGGACTGGACGAGCAGTACTTC.